This is a list of T cell receptor beta chains from one sample in a study of long-term antiretroviral therapy in people with HIV. Only in-frame clones appear in the TCRdb table, and some are missing; sequencing was by immunoSEQ multiplex PCR. In the table there are 29,000 or so clones, almost 95% of which are singletons. Material: unsorted PBMCs, obtained around 7.4 years after starting antiretroviral therapy. These receptor sequences come from a man aged 45-65 years with HIV. The CDR3 runs from the conserved cysteine through the conserved F or W. A D gene is named only where the DNA matches it firmly. Clone size is not always given. Where it is, it says once, few, many or a class for expanded clones.

V gene: TRBV6-1; clone size: .; D gene: TRBD1; J gene: TRBJ1-5; CDR3 length: 13; CDR3 DNA: TGTGCCAGCCGGGACAGGGACAATCAGCCCCAGCATTTT; CDR3 protein: CASRDRDNQPQHF
V gene: TRBV10-3; clone size: .; D gene: TRBD2; J gene: TRBJ2-3; CDR3 length: 16; CDR3 DNA: TGTGCCATCAGTGAGCCGGGACTAGGCCTTGCAGATACGCAGTATTTT; CDR3 protein: CAISEPGLGLADTQYF
V gene: TRBV6-5; clone size: .; D gene: TRBD1; J gene: TRBJ1-6; CDR3 length: 14; CDR3 DNA: TGTGCCAGCAGAGGGACAGGGGGAAGGTCACCCCTCCACTTT; CDR3 protein: CASRGTGGRSPLHF
V gene: TRBV5-1; clone size: .; D gene: TRBD2; J gene: TRBJ2-1; CDR3 length: 16; CDR3 DNA: TGCGCCAGCAGCTTGGATCTAGCGGGGGGATCCGATGAGCAGTTCTTC; CDR3 protein: CASSLDLAGGSDEQFF
V gene: TRBV5-1; clone size: once; D gene: .; J gene: TRBJ1-1; CDR3 length: 14; CDR3 DNA: TGCGCCAGCAGCTTCGGCAGTATGAACACTGAAGCTTTCTTT; CDR3 protein: CASSFGSMNTEAFF
V gene: TRBV5-4; clone size: .; D gene: TRBD2; J gene: TRBJ2-2; CDR3 length: 16; CDR3 DNA: TGTGCCAGCAGCTTAGATAGCGGGGGGACGACCGGGGAGCTGTTTTTT; CDR3 protein: CASSLDSGGTTGELFF
V gene: TRBV10-3; clone size: .; D gene: TRBD2; J gene: TRBJ2-7; CDR3 length: 15; CDR3 DNA: TGTGCCACCTACGAACCGACTAGCGACTCCTACGAGCAGTACTTC; CDR3 protein: CATYEPTSDSYEQYF
V gene: TRBV5-1; clone size: .; D gene: .; J gene: TRBJ1-1; CDR3 length: 14; CDR3 DNA: TGCGCCAGCAGCTTGGAACAGTTGAACACTGAAGCTTTCTTT; CDR3 protein: CASSLEQLNTEAFF
V gene: TRBV30; clone size: .; D gene: TRBD1; J gene: TRBJ2-7; CDR3 length: 12; CDR3 DNA: TGTGCCTGGAACAGGGGGCAGTACGAGCAGTACTTC; CDR3 protein: CAWNRGQYEQYF
V gene: TRBV19; clone size: .; D gene: .; J gene: TRBJ1-5; CDR3 length: 14; CDR3 DNA: TGTGCCAGTAGTATACAAAAAGGGAATCAGCCCCAGCATTTT; CDR3 protein: CASSIQKGNQPQHF
V gene: TRBV5-4; clone size: .; D gene: TRBD2; J gene: TRBJ2-5; CDR3 length: 17; CDR3 DNA: TGTGCCAGCAGCTTGGGGACTAGCGGGGGGGCCCGGGAGACCCAGTACTTC; CDR3 protein: CASSLGTSGGARETQYF
V gene: TRBV28; clone size: .; D gene: TRBD2; J gene: TRBJ2-3; CDR3 length: 16; CDR3 DNA: TGTGCCACCAACGAACGGTCGACTAGCGGGGCAGATACGCAGTATTTT; CDR3 protein: CATNERSTSGADTQYF
V gene: TRBV6-5; clone size: .; D gene: TRBD1; J gene: TRBJ1-6; CDR3 length: 16; CDR3 DNA: TGTGCCAGCAGTTACTCGAGGGGACAGGGGAGTTCACCCCTCCACTTT; CDR3 protein: CASSYSRGQGSSPLHF
V gene: TRBV27; clone size: .; D gene: .; J gene: TRBJ1-1; CDR3 length: 13; CDR3 DNA: TGTGCCAGCAGGGAACCGATGAACACTGAAGCTTTCTTT; CDR3 protein: CASREPMNTEAFF
V gene: TRBV5-1; clone size: .; D gene: .; J gene: TRBJ2-7; CDR3 length: 12; CDR3 DNA: TGCGCCAGCAGCGCGCAGGGCCACGAGCAGTACTTC; CDR3 protein: CASSAQGHEQYF
V gene: TRBV5-4; clone size: .; D gene: TRBD2; J gene: TRBJ2-3; CDR3 length: 17; CDR3 DNA: TGTGCCAGCAGCTTGATTGGCGGGGGGGCCGGAACAGATACGCAGTATTTT; CDR3 protein: CASSLIGGGAGTDTQYF
V gene: TRBV7-2; clone size: .; D gene: TRBD2; J gene: TRBJ2-3; CDR3 length: 14; CDR3 DNA: TGTGCCAGCAGCTCGGGACTAGCATCAGATACGCAGTATTTT; CDR3 protein: CASSSGLASDTQYF
V gene: TRBV11-3; clone size: .; D gene: TRBD1; J gene: TRBJ2-1; CDR3 length: 13; CDR3 DNA: TGTGCCAGCAGCGTGGGACAGTACAATGAGCAGTTCTTC; CDR3 protein: CASSVGQYNEQFF
V gene: TRBV15; clone size: .; D gene: TRBD2; J gene: TRBJ2-3; CDR3 length: 16; CDR3 DNA: TGTGCCACCAGCAGAGATTCGGGGGGGCAGAAAGATACGCAGTATTTT; CDR3 protein: CATSRDSGGQKDTQYF
V gene: TRBV11-2; clone size: .; D gene: TRBD2; J gene: TRBJ2-3; CDR3 length: 14; CDR3 DNA: TGTGCCAGCAGCTCTCTAGCGGCCACAGATACGCAGTATTTT; CDR3 protein: CASSSLAATDTQYF
V gene: TRBV6-1; clone size: .; D gene: .; J gene: TRBJ1-4; CDR3 length: 16; CDR3 DNA: TGTGCCAGCAGTGAATCTACAGTTGCAACTAATGAAAAACTGTTTTTT; CDR3 protein: CASSESTVATNEKLFF
V gene: TRBV4-1; clone size: .; D gene: TRBD2; J gene: TRBJ2-3; CDR3 length: 17; CDR3 DNA: TGCGCCAGCAGCCAAGATTCAGCGGGGGGGATCTCAGATACGCAGTATTTT; CDR3 protein: CASSQDSAGGISDTQYF
V gene: TRBV27; clone size: .; D gene: .; J gene: TRBJ2-2; CDR3 length: 14; CDR3 DNA: TGTGCCAGCAGTCCGGCCCCGGGCACCGGGGAGCTGTTTTTT; CDR3 protein: CASSPAPGTGELFF
V gene: TRBV4-2; clone size: once; D gene: .; J gene: TRBJ2-7; CDR3 length: 15; CDR3 DNA: TGTGCCAGCAGCCAAGATGCGCAAATTCCTAACGAGCAGTACTTC; CDR3 protein: CASSQDAQIPNEQYF
V gene: TRBV12-5; clone size: .; D gene: TRBD1; J gene: TRBJ2-7; CDR3 length: 14; CDR3 DNA: TGTGCTAGTGGTCTCCCGGGACAGACCTACGAGCAGTACTTC; CDR3 protein: CASGLPGQTYEQYF
V gene: TRBV10-3; clone size: .; D gene: TRBD1; J gene: TRBJ1-1; CDR3 length: 14; CDR3 DNA: TGTGCCATCAGCGGGACAGGGAGGAACACTGAAGCTTTCTTT; CDR3 protein: CAISGTGRNTEAFF
V gene: TRBV4-1; clone size: few; D gene: TRBD1; J gene: TRBJ1-5; CDR3 length: 15; CDR3 DNA: TGCGCCAGCAGCCCGGACAGGTCTAGCAATCAGCCCCAGCATTTT; CDR3 protein: CASSPDRSSNQPQHF
V gene: TRBV19; clone size: .; D gene: TRBD1; J gene: TRBJ2-1; CDR3 length: 14; CDR3 DNA: TGTGCCAGTAGTCTGGGACAGTGGGGTAGTGAGCAGTTCTTC; CDR3 protein: CASSLGQWGSEQFF
V gene: TRBV27; clone size: .; D gene: TRBD1; J gene: TRBJ1-4; CDR3 length: 14; CDR3 DNA: TGTGCCAGCAGTAACCGGGACAGGGCGGGAAAACTGTTTTTT; CDR3 protein: CASSNRDRAGKLFF
V gene: TRBV5-4; clone size: .; D gene: .; J gene: TRBJ2-7; CDR3 length: 14; CDR3 DNA: TGTGCCAGCAGCTGGGGGGCCTTGTCCTACGAGCAGTACTTC; CDR3 protein: CASSWGALSYEQYF
V gene: TRBV11-2; clone size: .; D gene: .; J gene: TRBJ2-2; CDR3 length: 14; CDR3 DNA: TGTGCCAGCAGCTTAGGCCAGGGCGGCGGGGAGCTGTTTTTT; CDR3 protein: CASSLGQGGGELFF
V gene: TRBV27; clone size: .; D gene: TRBD2; J gene: TRBJ2-7; CDR3 length: 12; CDR3 DNA: TGTGCCAGCAGTTCCATCGGGGGGGAGCAGTACTTC; CDR3 protein: CASSSIGGEQYF
V gene: TRBV19; clone size: .; D gene: TRBD1; J gene: TRBJ2-3; CDR3 length: 15; CDR3 DNA: TGTGCCAGTAGTACTCCGGGACAGGGGGCAGATACGCAGTATTTT; CDR3 protein: CASSTPGQGADTQYF
V gene: TRBV27; clone size: .; D gene: .; J gene: TRBJ2-3; CDR3 length: 16; CDR3 DNA: TGTGCCAGCAGTTTATCGGGCCCGACTAGGACAGATACGCAGTATTTT; CDR3 protein: CASSLSGPTRTDTQYF
V gene: TRBV19; clone size: .; D gene: .; J gene: TRBJ2-7; CDR3 length: 14; CDR3 DNA: TGTGCCAGTAGTATAGTACAGGACTCCTACGAGCAGTACTTC; CDR3 protein: CASSIVQDSYEQYF
V gene: TRBV29-1; clone size: .; D gene: TRBD1; J gene: TRBJ1-2; CDR3 length: 14; CDR3 DNA: TGCAGCGTCCCCGGACAGGACGCAGGCTATGGCTACACCTTC; CDR3 protein: CSVPGQDAGYGYTF
V gene: TRBV15; clone size: .; D gene: TRBD1; J gene: TRBJ1-5; CDR3 length: 19; CDR3 DNA: TGTGCCACCAGCAGAGATAGCCCGGACAGGCGATATAGCAATCAGCCCCAGCATTTT; CDR3 protein: CATSRDSPDRRYSNQPQHF
V gene: TRBV18; clone size: .; D gene: .; J gene: TRBJ1-2; CDR3 length: 14; CDR3 DNA: TGTGCCAGCTCACCAGGGGCGGGTAACTATGGCTACACCTTC; CDR3 protein: CASSPGAGNYGYTF
V gene: TRBV5-1; clone size: .; D gene: .; J gene: TRBJ1-1; CDR3 length: 16; CDR3 DNA: TGCGCCAGCAGCCCTTACGCGGGGGGACAGAACACTGAAGCTTTCTTT; CDR3 protein: CASSPYAGGQNTEAFF